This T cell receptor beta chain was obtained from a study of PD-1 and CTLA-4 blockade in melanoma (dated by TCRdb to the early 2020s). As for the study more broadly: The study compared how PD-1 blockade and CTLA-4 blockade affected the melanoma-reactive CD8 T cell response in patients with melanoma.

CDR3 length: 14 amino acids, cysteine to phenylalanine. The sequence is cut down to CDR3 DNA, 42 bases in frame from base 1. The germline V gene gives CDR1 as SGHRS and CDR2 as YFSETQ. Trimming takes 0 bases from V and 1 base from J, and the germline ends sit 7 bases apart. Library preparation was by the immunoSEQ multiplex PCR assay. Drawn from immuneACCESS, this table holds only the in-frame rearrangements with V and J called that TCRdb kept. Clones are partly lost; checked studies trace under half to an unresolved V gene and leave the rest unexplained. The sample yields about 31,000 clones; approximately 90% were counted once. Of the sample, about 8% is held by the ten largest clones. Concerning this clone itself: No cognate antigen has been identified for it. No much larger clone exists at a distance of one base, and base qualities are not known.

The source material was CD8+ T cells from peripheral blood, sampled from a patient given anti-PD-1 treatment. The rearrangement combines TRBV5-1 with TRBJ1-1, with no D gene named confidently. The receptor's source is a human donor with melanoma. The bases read TGCGCCAGCAGCTTGGCATACGGGAACACTGAAGCTTTCTTT. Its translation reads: CASSLAYGNTEAFF.